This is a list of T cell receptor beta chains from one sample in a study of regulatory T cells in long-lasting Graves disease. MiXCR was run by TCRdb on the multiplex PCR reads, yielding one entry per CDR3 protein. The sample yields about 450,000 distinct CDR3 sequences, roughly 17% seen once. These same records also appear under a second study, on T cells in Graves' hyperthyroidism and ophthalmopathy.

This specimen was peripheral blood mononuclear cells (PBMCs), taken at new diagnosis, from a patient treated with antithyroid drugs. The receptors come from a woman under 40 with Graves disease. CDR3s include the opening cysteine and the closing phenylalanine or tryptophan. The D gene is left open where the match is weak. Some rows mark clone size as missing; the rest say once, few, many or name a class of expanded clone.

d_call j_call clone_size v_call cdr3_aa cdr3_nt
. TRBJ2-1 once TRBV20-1 CSAISANEQFF TGCAGTGCAATCTCAGCCAATGAGCAGTTCTTC
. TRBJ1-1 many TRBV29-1 CSVKDIRNTEAFF TGCAGCGTTAAGGACATTCGAAACACTGAAGCTTTCTTT
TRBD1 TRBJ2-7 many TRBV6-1 CASRRTGVYEQYF TGTGCCAGCAGAAGGACAGGAGTCTACGAGCAGTACTTC
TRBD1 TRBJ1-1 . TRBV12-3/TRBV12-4 CASRSQGAREAFF TGTGCCAGCAGATCACAGGGGGCTCGTGAAGCTTTCTTT
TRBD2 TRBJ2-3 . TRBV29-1 CSVTGTKAGGPGDTQYF TGCAGCGTAACGGGGACAAAAGCGGGAGGGCCGGGAGATACGCAGTATTTT
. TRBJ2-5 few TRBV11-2 CASSLAYGGQGRETQYF TGTGCCAGCAGCTTAGCGTACGGGGGCCAGGGAAGAGAGACCCAGTACTTC
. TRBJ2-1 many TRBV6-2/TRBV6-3 CASSYQRTVSNQQFF TGTGCCAGCAGTTACCAAAGGACAGTGAGCAATCAGCAGTTCTTC
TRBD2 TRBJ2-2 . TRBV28 CASRPPGRRIGELFF TGTGCCTCTAGACCCCCCGGGAGGAGAATCGGGGAGCTGTTTTTT
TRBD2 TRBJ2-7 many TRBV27 CASSLAGDHEQYF TGTGCCAGTTCTCTAGCGGGAGACCACGAGCAGTACTTC
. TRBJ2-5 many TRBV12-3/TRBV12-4 CASSFLGRETQYF TGTGCCAGCAGTTTCCTCGGACGGGAGACCCAGTACTTC
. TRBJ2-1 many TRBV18 CASSRLPINEQFF TGTGCCAGCTCACGCCTCCCGATCAATGAGCAGTTCTTC
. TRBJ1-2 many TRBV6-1 CASSRSPGDIGGYTF TGTGCCAGCAGTAGGTCCCCCGGGGACATTGGAGGCTACACCTTC
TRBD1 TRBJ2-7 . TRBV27 CATSRDRVYEQYF TGTGCCACCTCCCGGGACAGGGTCTACGAGCAGTACTTC
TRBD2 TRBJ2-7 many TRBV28 CASTTSGRFHEQYF TGTGCCAGCACAACGAGCGGGAGGTTCCACGAGCAGTACTTC
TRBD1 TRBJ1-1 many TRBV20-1 CSARDRTGWSVAFF TGCAGTGCTAGAGACAGGACAGGGTGGAGTGTGGCTTTCTTT
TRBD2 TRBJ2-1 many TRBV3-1 CASSPQGLAVYNEQFF TGTGCCAGCAGCCCGCAAGGACTAGCGGTCTACAATGAGCAGTTCTTC
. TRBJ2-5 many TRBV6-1 CASSEPPSTQETQYF TGTGCCAGCAGTGAACCTCCGAGTACCCAAGAGACCCAGTACTTC
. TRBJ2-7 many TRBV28 CASSFALGRGYEQYF TGTGCCAGCAGTTTCGCTCTCGGGAGAGGATACGAGCAGTACTTC
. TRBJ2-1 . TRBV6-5 CASGYRRSSYNEQFF TGTGCCAGCGGTTACCGCCGGAGCTCCTACAATGAGCAGTTCTTC
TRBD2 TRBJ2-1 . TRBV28 CANSPVFGTSGRDEQFF TGTGCCAACAGCCCCGTCTTCGGGACTAGCGGGAGAGATGAGCAGTTCTTC
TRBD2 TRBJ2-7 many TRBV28 CASVTGGGGKFYEQYF TGTGCCAGCGTCACGGGGGGGGGGGGCAAATTCTACGAGCAGTACTTC
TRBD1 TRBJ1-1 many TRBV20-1 CSARDPRQGAFF TGCAGTGCTAGAGATCCGAGACAGGGGGCTTTCTTT
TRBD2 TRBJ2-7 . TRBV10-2 CASSGGLASYEQYF TGCGCCAGCAGTGGGGGACTAGCGAGTTACGAGCAGTACTTC
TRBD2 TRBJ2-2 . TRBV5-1 CASSTSGSSGELFF TGCGCCAGCAGTACTAGCGGGAGCTCCGGGGAGCTGTTTTTT
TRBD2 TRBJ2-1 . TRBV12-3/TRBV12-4 CASSFRGSDEQFF TGTGCCAGCAGTTTTCGCGGGAGCGATGAGCAGTTCTTC
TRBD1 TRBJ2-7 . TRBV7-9 CASSPRTGLPYEQYF TGTGCCAGCAGCCCTAGGACAGGGCTGCCGTACGAGCAGTACTTC
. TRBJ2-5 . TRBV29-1 CSGYPPGGPKETQYF TGCAGCGGTTATCCCCCTGGCGGGCCCAAGGAGACCCAGTACTTC
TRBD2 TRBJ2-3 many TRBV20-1 CSARLERDDTDTQYF TGCAGTGCTAGGCTCGAGCGGGACGACACAGATACGCAGTATTTT
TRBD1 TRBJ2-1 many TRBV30 CAWSARQGEQFF TGTGCCTGGAGTGCCAGACAGGGGGAGCAGTTCTTC
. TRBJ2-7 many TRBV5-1 CASSGTAYEQYF TGCGCCAGCTCCGGGACGGCCTACGAGCAGTACTTC
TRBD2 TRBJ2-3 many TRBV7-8 CASSFRLAGGTDTQYF TGTGCCAGCAGCTTCCGACTAGCGGGAGGCACAGATACGCAGTATTTT
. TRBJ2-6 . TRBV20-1 CSAKAGAGANVLTF TGCAGTGCAAAAGCAGGGGCTGGGGCCAACGTCCTGACTTTC
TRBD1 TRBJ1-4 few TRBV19 CASSTRDSLNEKLFF TGTGCCAGTAGTACACGGGACAGTCTTAATGAAAAACTGTTTTTT
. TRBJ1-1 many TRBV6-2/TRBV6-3 CASSSHEAFF TGTGCCAGCAGTTCCCATGAAGCTTTCTTT
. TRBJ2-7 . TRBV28 CASRGTEVRYEQYF TGTGCCAGCCGCGGGACAGAAGTACGCTACGAGCAGTACTTC
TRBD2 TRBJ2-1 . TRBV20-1 CSAPGLTYNEQFF TGCAGTGCCCCGGGACTAACATACAATGAGCAGTTCTTC
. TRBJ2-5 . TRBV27 CASSSLASETQYF TGTGCCAGCAGTTCACTAGCCTCCGAGACCCAGTACTTC
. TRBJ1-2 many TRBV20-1 CSARDRSHTF TGCAGTGCTAGAGATCGGAGCCACACCTTC